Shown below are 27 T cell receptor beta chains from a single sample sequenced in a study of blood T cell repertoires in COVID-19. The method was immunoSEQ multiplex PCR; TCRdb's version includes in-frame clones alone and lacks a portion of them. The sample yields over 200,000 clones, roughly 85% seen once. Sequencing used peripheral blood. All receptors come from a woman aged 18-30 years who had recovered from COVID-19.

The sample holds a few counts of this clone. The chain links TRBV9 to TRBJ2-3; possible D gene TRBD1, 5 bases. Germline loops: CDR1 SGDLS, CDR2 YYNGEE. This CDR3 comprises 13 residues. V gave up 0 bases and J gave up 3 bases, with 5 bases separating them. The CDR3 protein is CASSVEGTDTQYF. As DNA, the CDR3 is TGTGCCAGCAGCGTAGAGGGGACAGATACGCAGTATTTT. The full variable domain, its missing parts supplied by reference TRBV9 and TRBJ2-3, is DSGVTQTPKHLITATGQRVTLRCSPRSGDLSVYWYQQSLDQGLQFLIQYYNGEERAKGNILERFSAQQFPDLHSELNLSSLELGDSALYFCASSVEGTDTQYFGPGTRLTVL.

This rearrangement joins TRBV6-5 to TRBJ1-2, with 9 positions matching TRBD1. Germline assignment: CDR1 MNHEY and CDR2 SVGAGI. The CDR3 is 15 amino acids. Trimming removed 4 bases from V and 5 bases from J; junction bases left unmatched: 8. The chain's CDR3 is CASSSEGGQGYGYTF. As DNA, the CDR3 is TGTGCCAGCAGTTCAGAAGGGGGACAGGGATATGGCTACACCTTC.

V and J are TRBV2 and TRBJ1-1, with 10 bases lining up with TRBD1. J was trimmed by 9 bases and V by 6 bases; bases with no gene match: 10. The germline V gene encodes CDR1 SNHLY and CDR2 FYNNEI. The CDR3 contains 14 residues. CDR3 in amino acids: CASRVRQGAEKAFF. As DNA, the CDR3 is TGTGCCAGCAGAGTCAGACAGGGGGCAGAGAAAGCTTTCTTT.

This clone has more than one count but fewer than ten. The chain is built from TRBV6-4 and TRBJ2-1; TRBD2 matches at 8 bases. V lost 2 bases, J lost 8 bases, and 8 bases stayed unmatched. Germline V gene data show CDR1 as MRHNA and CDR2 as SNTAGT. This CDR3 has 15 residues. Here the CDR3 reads CASSDGRTSSDEQFF. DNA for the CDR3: TGTGCCAGCAGTGACGGAAGGACTAGCTCAGATGAGCAGTTCTTC.

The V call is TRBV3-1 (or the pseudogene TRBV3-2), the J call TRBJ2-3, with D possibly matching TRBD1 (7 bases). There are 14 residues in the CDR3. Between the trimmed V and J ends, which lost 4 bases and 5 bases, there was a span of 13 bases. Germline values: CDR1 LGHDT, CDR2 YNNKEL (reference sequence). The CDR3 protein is CASSLEGAGDTQYF. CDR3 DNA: TGTGCCAGCAGCCTGGAGGGGGCTGGAGATACGCAGTATTTT.

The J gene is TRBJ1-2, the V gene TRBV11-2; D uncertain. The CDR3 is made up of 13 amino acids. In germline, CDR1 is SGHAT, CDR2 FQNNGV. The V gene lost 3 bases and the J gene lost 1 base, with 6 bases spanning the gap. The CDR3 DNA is TGTGCCAGCAGCTTTAAGAGTAACTATGGCTACACCTTC. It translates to CASSFKSNYGYTF.

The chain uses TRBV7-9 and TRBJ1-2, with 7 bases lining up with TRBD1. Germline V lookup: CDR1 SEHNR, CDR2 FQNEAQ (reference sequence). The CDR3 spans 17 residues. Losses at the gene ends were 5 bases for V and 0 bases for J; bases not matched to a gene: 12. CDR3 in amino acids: CASSIGTAHASNYGYTF. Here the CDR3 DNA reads TGTGCCAGCAGCATCGGGACAGCCCACGCCTCTAACTATGGCTACACCTTC.

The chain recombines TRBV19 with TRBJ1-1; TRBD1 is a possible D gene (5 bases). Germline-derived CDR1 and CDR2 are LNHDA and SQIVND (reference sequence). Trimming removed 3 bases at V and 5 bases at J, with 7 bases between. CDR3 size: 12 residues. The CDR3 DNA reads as TGTGCCAGTAGTATCCCAGGGACTGAAGCTTTCTTT. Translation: CASSIPGTEAFF.

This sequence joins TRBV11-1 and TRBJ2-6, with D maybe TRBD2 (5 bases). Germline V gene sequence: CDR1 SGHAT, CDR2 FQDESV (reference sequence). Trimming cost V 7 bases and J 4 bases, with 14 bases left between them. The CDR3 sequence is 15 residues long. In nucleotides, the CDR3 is TGTGCCAGCATGAGCGGACGGGCCGGGGCCAACGTCCTGACTTTC. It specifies CASMSGRAGANVLTF.

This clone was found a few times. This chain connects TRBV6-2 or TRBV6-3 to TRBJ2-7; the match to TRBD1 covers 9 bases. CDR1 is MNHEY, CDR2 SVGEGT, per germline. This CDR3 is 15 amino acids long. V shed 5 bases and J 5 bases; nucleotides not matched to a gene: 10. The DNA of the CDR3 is TGTGCCAGCAGTGGGCCGGGACAGGGTGCCCACGAGCAGTACTTC. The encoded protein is CASSGPGQGAHEQYF.

This chain's CDR3 is CASSQGWGANTEAFF. CDR3 coding DNA: TGCGCCAGCAGCCAGGGGTGGGGCGCGAACACTGAAGCTTTCTTT. The chain carries TRBV4-3 and TRBJ1-1; D perhaps matches TRBD1 (5 bases). V was clipped by 3 bases and J by 1 base, with 12 bases between them. The germline gives CDR1 LGHNA, CDR2 YSLEER. This CDR3 region has 15 residues.

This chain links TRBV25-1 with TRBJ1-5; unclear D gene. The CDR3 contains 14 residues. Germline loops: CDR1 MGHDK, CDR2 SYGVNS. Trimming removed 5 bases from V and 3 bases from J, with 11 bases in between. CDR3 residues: CASSFGGYNQPQHF. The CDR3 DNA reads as TGTGCCAGCAGTTTCGGCGGTTACAATCAGCCCCAGCATTTT.

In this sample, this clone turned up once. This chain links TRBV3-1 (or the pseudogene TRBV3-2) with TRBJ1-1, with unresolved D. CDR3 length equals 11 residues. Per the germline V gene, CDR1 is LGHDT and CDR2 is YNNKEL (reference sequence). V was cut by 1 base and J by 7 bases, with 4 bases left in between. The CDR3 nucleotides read TGTGCCAGCAGCCAAGTACATGAAGCTTTCTTT. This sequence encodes CASSQVHEAFF.

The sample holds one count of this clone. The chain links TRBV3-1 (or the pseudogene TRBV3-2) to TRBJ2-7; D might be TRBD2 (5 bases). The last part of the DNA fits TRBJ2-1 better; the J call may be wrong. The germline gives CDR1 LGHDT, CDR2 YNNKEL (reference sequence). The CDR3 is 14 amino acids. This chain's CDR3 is CASGSWGSVYEQFF. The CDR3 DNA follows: TGTGCCAGCGGAAGTTGGGGTAGCGTCTATGAGCAGTTCTTC.

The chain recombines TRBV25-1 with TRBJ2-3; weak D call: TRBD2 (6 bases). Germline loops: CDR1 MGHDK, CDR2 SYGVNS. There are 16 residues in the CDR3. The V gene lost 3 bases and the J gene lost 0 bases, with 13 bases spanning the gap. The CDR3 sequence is CASSDGGRGSTDTQYF. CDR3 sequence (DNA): TGTGCCAGCAGTGATGGAGGGAGAGGGAGCACAGATACGCAGTATTTT.

CDR3 residues: CASSLGPTYYEQYF. CDR3 coding DNA: TGTGCCAGCAGCTTGGGCCCAACATACTACGAGCAGTACTTC. The V and J genes are TRBV7-2 and TRBJ2-7; D is unresolved. Germline assignment: CDR1 SGHTA and CDR2 FQGNSA. Trimming cost V 3 bases and J 3 bases, with 12 bases left between them. The CDR3 runs to 14 residues. The full variable domain, rest sourced from reference TRBV7-2 and TRBJ2-7, is GAGVSQSPSNKVTEKGKDVELRCDPISGHTALYWYRQSLGQGLEFLIYFQGNSAPDKSGLPSDRFSAERTGGSVSTLTIQRTQQEDSAVYLCASSLGPTYYEQYFGPGTRLTVT.

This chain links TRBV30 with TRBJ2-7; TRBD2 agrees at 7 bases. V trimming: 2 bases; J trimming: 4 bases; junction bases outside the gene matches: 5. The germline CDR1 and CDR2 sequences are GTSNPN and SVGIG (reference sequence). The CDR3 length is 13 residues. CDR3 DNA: TGTGCCTGGAGTCCGCCTAGCGGATACGAGCAGTACTTC. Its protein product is CAWSPPSGYEQYF.

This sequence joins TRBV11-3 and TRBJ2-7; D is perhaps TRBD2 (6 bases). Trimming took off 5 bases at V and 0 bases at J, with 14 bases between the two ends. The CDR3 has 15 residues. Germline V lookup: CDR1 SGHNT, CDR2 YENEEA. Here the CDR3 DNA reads TGTGCCAGCAGCCGGGACTCAGAACGCTCCTACGAGCAGTACTTC. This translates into CASSRDSERSYEQYF.

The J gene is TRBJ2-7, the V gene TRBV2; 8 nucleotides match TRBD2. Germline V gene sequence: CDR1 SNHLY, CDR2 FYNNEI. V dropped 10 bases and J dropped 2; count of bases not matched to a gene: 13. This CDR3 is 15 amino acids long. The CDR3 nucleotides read TGTGCCACTGGACGTTACCGGGAGGGCCCCTACGAGCAGTACTTC. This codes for CATGRYREGPYEQYF. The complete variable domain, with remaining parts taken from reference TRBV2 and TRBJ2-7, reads EPEVTQTPSHQVTQMGQEVILRCVPISNHLYFYWYRQILGQKVEFLVSFYNNEISEKSEIFDDQFSVERPDGSNFTLKIRSTKLEDSAMYFCATGRYREGPYEQYFGPGTRLTVT.

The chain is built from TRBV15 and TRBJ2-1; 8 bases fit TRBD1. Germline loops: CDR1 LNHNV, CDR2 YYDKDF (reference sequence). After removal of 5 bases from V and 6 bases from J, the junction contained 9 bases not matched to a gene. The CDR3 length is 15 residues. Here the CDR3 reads CATSLDRVVSNEQFF. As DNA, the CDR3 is TGTGCCACCAGCCTGGACAGGGTCGTTTCCAATGAGCAGTTCTTC.

CDR3: CASKPGTRSIEQYF. In DNA, the CDR3 is TGTGCCAGCAAACCCGGGACTAGAAGTATCGAGCAGTACTTC. V is TRBV6-5 and J is TRBJ2-7; 8 positions agree with TRBD2. CDR1 MNHEY and CDR2 SVGAGI come from the germline V gene. CDR3 length: 14 amino acids. V lost 7 bases, J lost 6 bases, and 11 bases stayed unmatched.

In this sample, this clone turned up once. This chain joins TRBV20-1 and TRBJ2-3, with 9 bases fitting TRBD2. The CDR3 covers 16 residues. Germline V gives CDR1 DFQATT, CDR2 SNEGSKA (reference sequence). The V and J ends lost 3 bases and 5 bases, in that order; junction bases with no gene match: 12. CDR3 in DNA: TGCAGTGCTAGTAGCTGGGCTAGCGGGAATGGAGATACGCAGTATTTT. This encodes CSASSWASGNGDTQYF.

The CDR3 region has the DNA TGTGCCAGTAGTATAGTGGCTTTCAACTATGGCTACACCTTC. This encodes CASSIVAFNYGYTF. The chain combines TRBV19 with TRBJ1-2; D not certain. The CDR3 spans 14 residues. Trimming took off 1 base at V and 2 bases at J, with 8 bases between the two ends. Germline CDR1 is LNHDA and CDR2 is SQIVND (reference sequence). The whole variable domain, filled in from reference TRBV19 and TRBJ1-2, reads DGGITQSPKYLFRKEGQNVTLSCEQNLNHDAMYWYRQDPGQGLRLIYYSQIVNDFQKGDIAEGYSVSREKKESFPLTVTSAQKNPTAFYLCASSIVAFNYGYTFGSGTRLTVV.

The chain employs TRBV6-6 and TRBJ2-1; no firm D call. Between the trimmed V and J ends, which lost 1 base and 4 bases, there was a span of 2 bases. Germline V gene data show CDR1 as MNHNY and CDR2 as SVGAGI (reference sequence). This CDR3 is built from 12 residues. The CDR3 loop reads CASSYLYNEQFF. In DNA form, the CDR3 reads TGTGCCAGCAGTTACTTATACAATGAGCAGTTCTTC.

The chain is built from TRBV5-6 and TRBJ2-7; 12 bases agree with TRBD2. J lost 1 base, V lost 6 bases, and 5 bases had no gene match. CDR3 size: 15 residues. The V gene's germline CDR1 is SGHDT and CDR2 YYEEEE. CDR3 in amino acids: CASIKTSGRSYEQYF. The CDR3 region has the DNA TGTGCCAGCATCAAGACTAGCGGGAGATCCTACGAGCAGTACTTC. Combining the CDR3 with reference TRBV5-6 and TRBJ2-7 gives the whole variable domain DAGVTQSPTHLIKTRGQQVTLRCSPKSGHDTVSWYQQALGQGPQFIFQYYEEEERQRGNFPDRFSGHQFPNYSSELNVNALLLGDSALYLCASIKTSGRSYEQYFGPGTRLTVT.

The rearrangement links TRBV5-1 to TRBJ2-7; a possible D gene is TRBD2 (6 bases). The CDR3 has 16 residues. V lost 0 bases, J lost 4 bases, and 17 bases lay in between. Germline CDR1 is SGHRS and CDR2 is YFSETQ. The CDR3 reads CASSLGPTGVGYEQYF. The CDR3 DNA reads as TGCGCCAGCAGCTTGGGCCCCACGGGGGTCGGATACGAGCAGTACTTC.

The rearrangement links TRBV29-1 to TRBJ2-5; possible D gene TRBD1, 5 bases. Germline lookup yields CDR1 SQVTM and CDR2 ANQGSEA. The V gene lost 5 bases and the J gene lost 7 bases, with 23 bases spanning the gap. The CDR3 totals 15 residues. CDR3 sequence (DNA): TGCAGCGTTCTGGCCCCCGGACAAAGTAAGGGGACCCAGTACTTC. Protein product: CSVLAPGQSKGTQYF.